One and the same sample provided the 27 T cell receptor beta chains below, sequenced in a study of blood T cells in healthy people across ages. Through a sample-barcoded 5' primer and a J-beta primer mix, a second PCR was run for roughly 7 to 11 cycles. TCRdb passed the 5' RACE reads through MiXCR, listing each CDR3 protein once. This sample has approximately 800,000 distinct CDR3 sequences, with about 34% found just once. The sample comprised blood. Receptor source: a man younger than 35 in good health.

With respect to this clonotype: Compared with germline, one end of the junction differs, possibly owing to a read error. V and J are TRBV18 and TRBJ2-1; 12 bases line up with TRBD2. The germline V gene encodes CDR1 KGHSH and CDR2 LQKENI. This CDR3 spans 18 amino acids. The CDR3 nucleotides read TGTGCCGGCTCACCAGGCCCCACTAGCGGGGGGTTCTACAATGAGCAGTTCTTC. Its protein product is CAGSPGPTSGGFYNEQFF.

CDR3 in amino acids: CASSGWGNQPQHF. In nucleotides, the CDR3 is TGTGCCAGCAGTGGGTGGGGGAATCAGCCCCAGCATTTT. The chain links TRBV6-1 to TRBJ1-5; D might be TRBD1 (5 bases). Trimming shortened V by 4 bases and J by 4 bases, and 8 bases separated the two germline ends. Per the germline V gene, CDR1 is MNHNS and CDR2 is SASEGT. The CDR3 length is 13 residues.

This clonotype was seen ten or more times. This sequence joins TRBV20-1 and TRBJ1-6; D may be TRBD1 (5 bases). CDR1 is DFQATT and CDR2 is SNEGSKA in the germline V gene (reference sequence). The CDR3 covers 20 residues. V was trimmed by 3 bases and J by 0 bases, leaving 24 bases between them. The CDR3 spells CSARDEGRGVMSSYNSPLHF. CDR3 DNA sequence: TGCAGTGCTAGGGATGAGGGGCGAGGGGTAATGAGCTCCTATAATTCACCCCTCCACTTT.

This clonotype was found a few times. The rearrangement joins TRBV29-1 to TRBJ2-1; D is ambiguous. Germline V CDR1 and CDR2: SQVTM, ANQGSEA. Trimming stripped 3 bases from V and 9 bases from J, with 15 bases between. This CDR3 is built from 13 residues. The CDR3 nucleotides read TGCAGCGTTGAGTTGGACCACTGGGGTGAGCAGTTCTTC. Translated: CSVELDHWGEQFF.

This clonotype was picked up one time. V gene TRBV12-3 or TRBV12-4 combines with J gene TRBJ2-3, with TRBD1 as a possible D gene (6 bases). With 5 bases removed from V and 14 bases from J, the gap between germline ends came to 23 bases. CDR3 length: 14 amino acids. The DNA of the CDR3 is TGTGCCAGCAGTCTACAGGGTTATGGTGCTTCGTGGTATTTT. Translating gives CASSLQGYGASWYF.

This clonotype has a count of ten or more. The rearrangement uses TRBV4-2 and TRBJ1-2; D is possibly TRBD1 (5 bases). Germline values: CDR1 LGHNA, CDR2 YNFKEQ. The CDR3 extends over 12 amino acids. Trimming shortened V by 9 bases and J by 2 bases, and 10 bases separated the two germline ends. The CDR3, as DNA: TGTGCCAGTAATGAGGGGAACTATGGCTACACCTTC. Translation gives CASNEGNYGYTF.

The CDR3 DNA reads TGCAGCGCTTCCCTCCGACGCTCTATGAACACTGAAGCTTTCTTT. It yields the protein CSASLRRSMNTEAFF. The chain has TRBV29-1 and TRBJ1-1; no clear D. Germline CDR1 and CDR2: SQVTM and ANQGSEA. Trimming pared 7 bases from V and 0 bases from J, leaving 18 bases between. This CDR3 is 15 amino acids long.

The CDR3 nucleotides are TGTGCCAGCAGCCAAGATGCGGGGCTAGCGGGGACCACGAACACCGGGGAGCTGTTTTTT. It encodes CASSQDAGLAGTTNTGELFF. This sequence joins TRBV4-2 and TRBJ2-2, with 9 positions matching TRBD2. The length of the CDR3 is 20 residues. Germline V gene lookup returns CDR1 LGHNA and CDR2 YNFKEQ. V shed 0 bases, J shed 0 bases, and the junction held 11 bases outside the gene matches.

J is TRBJ2-7 and V is TRBV6-5; 12 nucleotides align to TRBD2. The CDR3 runs 16 residues. With 4 bases clipped from V and 7 bases from J, the junction kept 11 bases outside the gene matches. The germline gives CDR1 MNHEY, CDR2 SVGAGI. CDR3 sequence reads: CASSSIGLAGRNEQYF. CDR3 nucleotide sequence: TGTGCCAGCAGTTCCATCGGACTAGCGGGGAGAAATGAGCAGTACTTC.

This clonotype was counted only a few times. The chain links TRBV27 to TRBJ2-7; tentatively, D is TRBD1 or TRBD2 (5 bases each). The germline V gene encodes CDR1 MNHEY and CDR2 SMNVEV (reference sequence). The V gene lost 2 bases and the J gene lost 0 bases, with 11 bases spanning the gap. The CDR3 length is 15 residues. CDR3 residues: CASSLAGADSYEQYF. For the CDR3, the DNA is TGTGCCAGCAGTTTAGCCGGGGCAGACTCCTACGAGCAGTACTTC.

This clonotype was observed at least ten times. The chain joins TRBV20-1 to TRBJ1-1; 8 bases match TRBD1. Germline V CDR1 and CDR2: DFQATT, SNEGSKA (reference sequence). The CDR3 totals 15 residues. V dropped 3 bases and J dropped 6; count of bases not matched to a gene: 12. Here the CDR3 DNA reads TGCAGTGCTAGCCTTTTGGACAGGGCTAATCCTGAAGCTTTCTTT. This encodes CSASLLDRANPEAFF.

This clonotype was recorded a few times. The rearrangement links TRBV9 to TRBJ2-5; possible D gene TRBD1, 6 bases. Looked up from germline, CDR1 is SGDLS and CDR2 is YYNGEE. Trimming pared 4 bases from V and 4 bases from J, leaving 17 bases between. The length of the CDR3 is 15 residues. CDR3 sequence: CASSPQTGWGETQYF. The CDR3, as DNA: TGTGCCAGCAGCCCACAAACAGGGTGGGGAGAGACCCAGTACTTC.

The gene calls are TRBV3-1 and TRBJ1-1; D is ambiguous. V lost 4 bases and J 4 bases, leaving 7 bases between the germline ends. The CDR3 is 12 residues long. Germline values: CDR1 LGHDT, CDR2 YNNKEL (reference sequence). CDR3 residues: CASSRASTEAFF. The CDR3 nucleotides read TGTGCCAGCAGCCGTGCGAGCACTGAAGCTTTCTTT.

This clonotype was observed once. The V call is TRBV7-3, the J call TRBJ2-1, with 9 bases lining up with TRBD1. J lost 4 bases, V lost 6 bases, and 7 bases had no gene match. This CDR3 contains 15 residues. Per germline, CDR1 SGHTA and CDR2 FQGTGA. DNA of the CDR3: TGTGCCAGCAGTCCCCGACAGGGGGTATACAATGAGCAGTTCTTC. Protein sequence: CASSPRQGVYNEQFF. The full variable domain, rest sourced from reference TRBV7-3 and TRBJ2-1, is GAGVSQTPSNKVTEKGKYVELRCDPISGHTALYWYRQSLGQGPEFLIYFQGTGAADDSGLPNDRFFAVRPEGSVSTLKIQRTERGDSAVYLCASSPRQGVYNEQFFGPGTRLTVL.

There are a few counts of this clonotype. This chain uses TRBV12-3 or TRBV12-4 with TRBJ1-2; 7 bases match TRBD1. CDR3 length: 14 residues. Losses at the gene ends were 7 bases for V and 1 base for J; bases not matched to a gene: 6. Here the CDR3 DNA reads TGTGCCAGCAATGGGGGACAGATTAACTATGGCTACACCTTC. Its protein is CASNGGQINYGYTF.

This clonotype showed up just a few times. The chain combines TRBV27 with TRBJ2-1, with 8 bases aligning to TRBD2. Germline values: CDR1 MNHEY, CDR2 SMNVEV (reference sequence). Unmatched junction bases numbered 2, after V lost 0 bases and J lost 1 base. CDR3 length: 16 residues. The CDR3 here is CASSLSSGVSYNEQFF. The DNA for the CDR3 is TGTGCCAGCAGTTTATCTAGCGGGGTATCCTACAATGAGCAGTTCTTC.

This chain uses TRBV3-1 with TRBJ2-7, with no clear D. The CDR3 is 14 residues long. V lost 1 base and J lost 2, with 9 bases in between. The V gene's germline CDR1 is LGHDT and CDR2 YNNKEL (reference sequence). CDR3 in amino acids: CASSQGGTTYEQYF. The CDR3 DNA reads TGTGCCAGCAGCCAAGGTGGCACCACCTACGAGCAGTACTTC.

V usage is TRBV9 and J usage is TRBJ1-3; maybe TRBD1 (6 bases). The CDR3 spans 15 residues. Trimming shortened V by 7 bases and J by 4 bases, and 18 bases separated the two germline ends. Germline V gene sequence: CDR1 SGDLS, CDR2 YYNGEE. In DNA, the CDR3 is TGTGCCAGCTCCCTTATAGGGGGGACAGGAAACACCATATATTTT. Protein: CASSLIGGTGNTIYF.

The V and J genes are TRBV6-5 and TRBJ2-1; D not certain. The CDR3 is 13 residues long. Trimming pared 5 bases from V and 5 bases from J, leaving 10 bases between. From germline, CDR1 is MNHEY and CDR2 SVGAGI. The chain's CDR3 is CASSDGNNNEQFF. DNA for the CDR3: TGTGCCAGCAGTGACGGTAACAACAATGAGCAGTTCTTC.

The V call is TRBV6-2 or TRBV6-3, the J call TRBJ1-5; perhaps TRBD1 as D (6 bases). Trimming shortened V by 7 bases and J by 7 bases, and 20 bases separated the two germline ends. From germline, CDR1 is MNHEY and CDR2 SVGEGT. The CDR3 contains 15 residues. CDR3 in amino acids: CASTPRDTFGQPQHF. For the CDR3, the DNA is TGTGCCAGCACCCCTCGGGACACCTTCGGGCAGCCCCAGCATTTT.

This clonotype was counted at least ten times. The CDR3 here is CASSPHPRIPNEKLFF. The CDR3 region has the DNA TGTGCCAGCAGTCCCCACCCCAGGATCCCTAATGAAAAACTGTTTTTT. The chain links TRBV12-3 or TRBV12-4 to TRBJ1-4; D remains ambiguous. V was pared by 5 bases and J by 3 bases, with 16 bases between. There are 16 residues in the CDR3.

V is TRBV19 and J is TRBJ2-3; tentatively, D is TRBD2 (5 bases). Trimming cost V 5 bases and J 11 bases, with 17 bases left between them. Germline lookup yields CDR1 LNHDA and CDR2 SQIVND (reference sequence). The CDR3 loop spans 13 amino acids. The CDR3 DNA is TGTGCCAGTAGTGCCCCTAGCTTGGATCGGCAGTATTTT. Translated: CASSAPSLDRQYF.

This clonotype was seen repeatedly, ten times or more. The chain recombines TRBV6-2 or TRBV6-3 with TRBJ2-5, with 9 bases fitting TRBD2. Germline V gene sequence: CDR1 MNHEY, CDR2 SVGEGT. The CDR3 is 14 amino acids. J was trimmed by 5 bases and V by 4 bases; bases with no gene match: 5. This CDR3 is CASSSGTSIETQYF. The CDR3, as DNA: TGTGCCAGCAGTTCCGGGACTAGCATCGAGACCCAGTACTTC.

This clonotype was counted only a few times. The chain links TRBV2 to TRBJ2-1; no firm D call. This CDR3 spans 15 amino acids. V dropped 0 bases and J dropped 8 bases, with 14 bases sitting between them. In germline, CDR1 is SNHLY, CDR2 FYNNEI. This chain's CDR3 is CASSEAPTGPDEQFF. The CDR3 DNA reads TGTGCCAGCAGTGAAGCGCCGACTGGTCCCGATGAGCAGTTCTTC.

This chain connects TRBV10-3 to TRBJ1-1; D is uncertain. The CDR3 has 15 residues. Germline values: CDR1 ENHRY, CDR2 SYGVKD. With 1 base removed from V and 4 bases from J, the gap between germline ends came to 13 bases. The CDR3 sequence is CAISEYERSSTEAFF. DNA of the CDR3: TGTGCCATCAGTGAGTACGAACGCTCGAGCACTGAAGCTTTCTTT.

V gene TRBV2 combines with J gene TRBJ2-7; no firm D call. This CDR3 has 14 residues. V gave up 4 bases and J gave up 0 bases, with 10 bases separating them. Germline V gene sequence: CDR1 SNHLY, CDR2 FYNNEI. The CDR3: CASSARANSYEQYF. CDR3 DNA: TGTGCCAGCAGTGCTAGGGCGAACTCCTACGAGCAGTACTTC.

This clonotype was observed a handful of times. The chain joins TRBV10-2 to TRBJ1-1, with 8 bases lining up with TRBD1. Germline V gene data show CDR1 as WSHSY and CDR2 as SAAADI. Trimming removed 7 bases from V and 3 bases from J; junction bases left unmatched: 7. The CDR3 runs 14 residues. This chain's CDR3 is CASKGRGPYTEAFF. CDR3 DNA sequence: TGCGCCAGCAAAGGCAGGGGGCCGTACACTGAAGCTTTCTTT.